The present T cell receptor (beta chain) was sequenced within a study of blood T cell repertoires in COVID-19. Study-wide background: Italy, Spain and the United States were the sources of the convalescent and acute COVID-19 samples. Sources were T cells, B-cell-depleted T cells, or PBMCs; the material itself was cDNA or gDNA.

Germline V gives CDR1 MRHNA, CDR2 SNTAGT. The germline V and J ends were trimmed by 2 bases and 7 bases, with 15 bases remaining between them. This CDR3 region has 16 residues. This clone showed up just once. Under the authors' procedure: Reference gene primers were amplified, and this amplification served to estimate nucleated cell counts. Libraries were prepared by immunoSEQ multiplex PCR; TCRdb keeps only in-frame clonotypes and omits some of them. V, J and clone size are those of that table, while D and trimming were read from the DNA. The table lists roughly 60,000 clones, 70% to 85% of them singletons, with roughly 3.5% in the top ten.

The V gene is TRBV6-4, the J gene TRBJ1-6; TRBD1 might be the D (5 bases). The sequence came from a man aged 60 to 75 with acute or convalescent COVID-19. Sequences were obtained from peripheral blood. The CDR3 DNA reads TGTGCCAGCAGTGACCCGGGGGGGGTTGACAATTCACCCCTCCACTTT. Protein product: CASSDPGGVDNSPLHF.